This note documents a single T cell receptor beta chain sequence. These data originate in a study of blood T cell repertoires in COVID-19. As for the study in general: The origin of the acute and convalescent COVID-19 samples was the United States, Italy and Spain. PBMCs, B-cell-depleted T cells, or T cells were the source of the cDNA or gDNA that made up the material.

Per the original data handling: Nucleated cell number was recorded as an estimate derived from reference gene primer amplification. The method was immunoSEQ multiplex PCR; TCRdb's version includes in-frame clones alone and lacks a portion of them. For V, J and clone size, that table is used; D and trimming come from the DNA. The table has about 160,000 clones, around 82% seen once. Recruited during active infection, patients (from Seattle) were subsequently followed longitudinally. Germline CDR1 ENHRY, CDR2 SYGVKD. Losses at the gene ends were 6 bases for V and 0 bases for J; bases not matched to a gene: 3. This CDR3 is built from 15 residues.

The chain links TRBV10-3 to TRBJ2-1; TRBD1 matches at 9 bases. The sequence was obtained from a man older than 75 with COVID-19, enrolled during active disease. The specimen sequenced was peripheral blood. The CDR3 here is CAIRRDRASYNEQFF. The CDR3 bases are TGTGCCATCAGGAGGGACAGGGCCTCCTACAATGAGCAGTTCTTC.